What follows are 9 T cell receptor beta chains derived from one specimen sequenced in a study of blood T cell repertoires in COVID-19. The assay was immunoSEQ multiplex PCR, and TCRdb's table has in-frame clones only and misses some. The sample records some 200,000 clones, roughly 76% being singletons. The specimen sequenced was peripheral blood. These receptors were taken from a woman between 50 and 59 years old with active or convalescent COVID-19.

The chain has TRBV6-5 and TRBJ2-1, with D tentatively TRBD2 (6 bases). This CDR3 spans 14 amino acids. Trimming shortened V by 8 bases and J by 7 bases, and 18 bases separated the two germline ends. The V gene's germline CDR1 is MNHEY and CDR2 SVGAGI. This chain's CDR3 is CASHLTRPNNEQFF. The CDR3 coding sequence is TGTGCCAGCCACTTGACTAGGCCTAATAATGAGCAGTTCTTC.

The rearrangement joins TRBV6-2 or TRBV6-3 to TRBJ1-3, with D unresolved. This CDR3 comprises 14 residues. Between the trimmed V and J ends, which lost 2 bases and 0 bases, there was a span of 5 bases. CDR1 and CDR2 (germline): MNHEY, SVGEGT. The CDR3, as DNA: TGTGCCAGCAGTTACAGCTCCTCTGGAAACACCATATATTTT. It codes for CASSYSSSGNTIYF.

V and J are TRBV7-2 and TRBJ2-7; 9 bases map to TRBD2. With 5 bases clipped from V and 2 bases from J, the junction kept 16 bases outside the gene matches. The CDR3 loop spans 18 amino acids. CDR1 is SGHTA and CDR2 is FQGNSA in the germline V gene. This CDR3 is CASSTSVGRGGAPYEQYF. The DNA for the CDR3 is TGTGCCAGCAGCACCTCAGTCGGGCGGGGGGGGGCCCCCTACGAGCAGTACTTC.

This clone was counted only a few times. The genes are TRBV7-2 and TRBJ2-1; 12 bases match TRBD2. The CDR3 is 15 residues long. Germline trimming cut 4 bases from V and 7 bases from J; bases unmatched to any gene: 5. Looked up from germline, CDR1 is SGHTA and CDR2 is FQGNSA. The CDR3 region is CASSWASGGVNEQFF. CDR3 nucleotides: TGTGCCAGCAGCTGGGCTAGCGGGGGGGTTAATGAGCAGTTCTTC.

The DNA of the CDR3 is TGTGCCACGAGCCCGACAGGGGAGGGCTATGGCTACACCTTC. It codes for CATSPTGEGYGYTF. The chain has TRBV15 and TRBJ1-2, with 8 positions matching TRBD1. The CDR3 is made up of 14 amino acids. The trim removed 9 bases at V and 4 bases at J, leaving 10 bases unmatched. In germline, CDR1 is LNHNV, CDR2 YYDKDF (reference sequence).

This CDR3 reads CASSEALQETQYF. The CDR3 nucleotides read TGTGCCAGCTCCGAAGCCCTCCAAGAGACCCAGTACTTC. The rearrangement joins TRBV28 to TRBJ2-5; D remains ambiguous. V lost 8 bases, J lost 1 base, and 11 bases lay in between. Germline assignment: CDR1 MDHEN and CDR2 SYDVKM. The CDR3 has 13 amino acids.

The chain employs TRBV18 and TRBJ1-2; 10 bases match TRBD1. CDR3 size: 15 residues. V was pared by 5 bases and J by 5 bases, with 8 bases of the junction left unmatched. Germline CDR1 and CDR2: KGHSH and LQKENI. Here the CDR3 DNA reads TGTGCCAGCTCATTACCGGGACAGGGGAATTATGGCTACACCTTC. Its translation: CASSLPGQGNYGYTF.

This clone was seen only a few times. The J gene is TRBJ2-1, the V gene TRBV6-2 or TRBV6-3; D perhaps matches TRBD2 (6 bases). V was shortened by 2 bases and J by 8 bases, with 13 bases between the two germline ends. The CDR3 sequence is 14 residues long. Germline V gives CDR1 MNHEY, CDR2 SVGEGT. The CDR3: CASSYATAGHEQFF. The CDR3 nucleotides are TGTGCCAGCAGTTACGCGACAGCGGGCCATGAGCAGTTCTTC.

By share of the sample, this clone is medium-sized. The J gene is TRBJ1-1, the V gene TRBV11-2; TRBD1 agrees at 7 bases. The germline gives CDR1 SGHAT, CDR2 FQNNGV. The junction had 5 bases not matched to a gene; V was cut back by 5 bases and J by 2 bases. CDR3 size: 14 residues. The CDR3 is CASSVDRFNTEAFF. Written as DNA, the CDR3 is TGTGCCAGCAGCGTGGACAGGTTCAACACTGAAGCTTTCTTT.